A selection of T cell receptor beta chains follows, all from one sample in a study of blood T cells in healthy people across ages. TCRdb passed the 5' RACE reads through MiXCR, listing each CDR3 protein once. The sample has about 970,000 distinct CDR3 sequences; roughly 51% are singletons. Sequenced input: blood. These receptors all come from a woman aged 60-70 years in good health. The CDR3 runs from the conserved cysteine through the conserved F or W. D genes are given only for firm matches. Clone size is not always given. Where it is, it says once, few, many or a class for expanded clones.

. TRBJ1-5 . TRBV3-1 CASSQEMDQPQHF TGTGCCAGCAGCCAAGAGATGGATCAGCCCCAGCATTTT
. TRBJ2-4 . TRBV20-1 CSAREGTPKNIQYF TGCAGTGCTAGAGAAGGGACACCCAAAAACATTCAGTACTTC
. TRBJ1-5 few TRBV3-1 CASSQTPGGVLPQHF TGTGCCAGCAGCCAGACACCCGGAGGGGTTCTGCCCCAGCATTTT
. TRBJ2-7 many TRBV12-3/TRBV12-4 CASRPPGPQSGEQYF TGTGCCAGCAGACCACCGGGACCACAGTCGGGTGAGCAGTACTTC
. TRBJ1-6 . TRBV9 CASSGLSNSPLHF TGTGCCAGCAGTGGCCTTAGTAATTCACCCCTCCACTTT
TRBD1 TRBJ2-1 . TRBV28 CAIETRDRGYNEQFF TGTGCCATCGAGACCCGGGACAGAGGGTACAATGAGCAGTTCTTC
TRBD2 TRBJ2-3 . TRBV10-2 CASMTSGRSDTQYF TGCGCCAGCATGACTAGCGGGAGGTCGGATACGCAGTATTTT
. TRBJ2-5 few TRBV18 CANSRYQETQYF TGTGCCAACTCTAGGTACCAAGAGACCCAGTACTTC
TRBD2 TRBJ2-7 . TRBV6-2/TRBV6-3 CASIQTRLAGEHEQYF TGTGCCAGCATCCAAACGCGACTAGCGGGAGAACACGAGCAGTACTTC
. TRBJ2-7 few TRBV9 CASSVAYQGYEQYF TGTGCCAGCAGCGTAGCTTATCAAGGCTACGAGCAGTACTTC
. TRBJ2-3 many TRBV2 CASSATRLNTDTQYF TGTGCCAGCTCCGCGACTCGACTAAACACAGATACGCAGTATTTT
. TRBJ1-2 few TRBV7-2 CASSLEGDYGYTF TGTGCCAGCAGCTTAGAAGGGGACTATGGCTACACCTTC
. TRBJ2-5 many TRBV3-1 CASSQDRGETQYF TGTGCCAGCAGCCAAGACAGGGGAGAGACCCAGTACTTC
. TRBJ2-3 few TRBV5-5 CASSYSAGETDTQYF TGTGCCAGCAGCTATTCTGCAGGGGAAACAGATACGCAGTATTTT
TRBD2 TRBJ2-3 . TRBV7-9 CASISREGPTDTQYF TGTGCCAGCATTTCCCGGGAGGGCCCCACAGATACGCAGTATTTT
. TRBJ1-4 . TRBV30 CAFSSSTNEKLFF TGTGCCTTCTCCAGTTCAACTAATGAAAAACTGTTTTTT
TRBD2 TRBJ2-1 few TRBV3-1 CASSQEGLAGGNEQFF TGTGCCAGCAGCCAAGAGGGACTAGCGGGAGGCAATGAGCAGTTCTTC
. TRBJ2-1 . TRBV27 CASSAGGGYSYNEQFF TGTGCCAGCAGCGCAGGGGGAGGTTACTCCTACAATGAGCAGTTCTTC
. TRBJ2-1 . TRBV20-1 CSAPRRAFNEQFF TGCAGTGCTCCCCGGCGGGCCTTTAATGAGCAGTTCTTC
TRBD2 TRBJ2-4 . TRBV20-1 CSGGRTKNIQYF TGCAGCGGCGGGAGGACGAAAAACATTCAGTACTTC
. TRBJ2-3 few TRBV5-1 CASSLGDTDTQYF TGTGCCAGCAGCTTGGGGGACACAGATACGCAGTATTTT
TRBD2 TRBJ2-7 . TRBV6-2/TRBV6-3 CASSTRGSGSYEQYF TGTGCCAGCAGTACCCGTGGTAGCGGGAGCTACGAGCAGTACTTC